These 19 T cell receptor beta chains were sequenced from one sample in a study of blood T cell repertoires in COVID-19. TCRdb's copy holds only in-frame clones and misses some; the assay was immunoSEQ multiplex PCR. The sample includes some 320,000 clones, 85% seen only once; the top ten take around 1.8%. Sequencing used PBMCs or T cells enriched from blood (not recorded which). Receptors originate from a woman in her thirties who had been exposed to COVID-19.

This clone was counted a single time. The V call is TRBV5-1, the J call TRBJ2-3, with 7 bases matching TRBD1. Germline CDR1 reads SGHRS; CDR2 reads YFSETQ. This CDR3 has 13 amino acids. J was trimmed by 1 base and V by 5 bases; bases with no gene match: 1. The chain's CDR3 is CASSQGGTDTQYF. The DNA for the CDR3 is TGCGCCAGCAGTCAGGGGGGCACAGATACGCAGTATTTT.

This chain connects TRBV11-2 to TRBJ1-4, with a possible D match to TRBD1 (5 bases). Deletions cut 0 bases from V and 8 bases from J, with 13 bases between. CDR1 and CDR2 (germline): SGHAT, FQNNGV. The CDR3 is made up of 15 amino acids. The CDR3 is CASSLERRGQEKLFF. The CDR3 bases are TGTGCCAGCAGCTTAGAGAGGAGGGGTCAGGAAAAACTGTTTTTT.

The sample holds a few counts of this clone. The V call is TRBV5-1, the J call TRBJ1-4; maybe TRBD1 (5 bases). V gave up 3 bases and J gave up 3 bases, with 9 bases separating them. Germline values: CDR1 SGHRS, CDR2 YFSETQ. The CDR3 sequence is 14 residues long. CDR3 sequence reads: CASSSDRPNEKLFF. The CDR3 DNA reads TGCGCCAGCAGCTCCGACAGACCTAATGAAAAACTGTTTTTT.

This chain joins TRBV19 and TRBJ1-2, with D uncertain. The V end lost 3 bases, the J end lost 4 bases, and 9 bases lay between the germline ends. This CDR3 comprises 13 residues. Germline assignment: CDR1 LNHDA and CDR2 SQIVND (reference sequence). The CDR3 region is CASSMVQSYGYTF. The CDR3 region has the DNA TGTGCCAGTAGTATGGTACAGTCCTATGGCTACACCTTC.

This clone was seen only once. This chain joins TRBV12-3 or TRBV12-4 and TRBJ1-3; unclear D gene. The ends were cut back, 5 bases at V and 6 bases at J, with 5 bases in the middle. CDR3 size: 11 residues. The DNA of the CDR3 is TGTGCCAGCAGTGTCGTAAACACCATATATTTT. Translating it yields CASSVVNTIYF.

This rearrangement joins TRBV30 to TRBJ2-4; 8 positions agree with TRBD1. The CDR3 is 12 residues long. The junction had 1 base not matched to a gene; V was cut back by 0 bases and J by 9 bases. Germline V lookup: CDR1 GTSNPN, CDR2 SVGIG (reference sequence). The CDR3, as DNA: TGTGCCTGGAGTGTCCAGGGGGCCATTCAGTACTTC. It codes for CAWSVQGAIQYF.

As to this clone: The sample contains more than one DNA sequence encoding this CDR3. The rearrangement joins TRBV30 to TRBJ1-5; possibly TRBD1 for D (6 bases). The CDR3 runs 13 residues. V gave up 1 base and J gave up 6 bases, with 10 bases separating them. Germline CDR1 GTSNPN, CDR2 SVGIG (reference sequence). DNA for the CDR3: TGTGCCTGGAGTGGTCAGGGGACTCAGCCCCAGCATTTT. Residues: CAWSGQGTQPQHF.

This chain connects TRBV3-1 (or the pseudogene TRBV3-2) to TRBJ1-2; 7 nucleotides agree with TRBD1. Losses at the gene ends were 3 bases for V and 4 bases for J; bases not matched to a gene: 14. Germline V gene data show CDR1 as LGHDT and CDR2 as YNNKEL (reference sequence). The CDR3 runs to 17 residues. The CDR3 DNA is TGTGCCAGCAGCCACCGACCAACAGGGGTAGGCGGCTATGGCTACACCTTC. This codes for CASSHRPTGVGGYGYTF.

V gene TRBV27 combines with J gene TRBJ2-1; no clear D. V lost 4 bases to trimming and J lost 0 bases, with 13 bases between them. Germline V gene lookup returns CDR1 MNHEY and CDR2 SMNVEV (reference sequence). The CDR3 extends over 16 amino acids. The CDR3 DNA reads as TGTGCCAGCAGTTCGGCAGGTCCAAGCTCCTACAATGAGCAGTTCTTC. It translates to CASSSAGPSSYNEQFF.

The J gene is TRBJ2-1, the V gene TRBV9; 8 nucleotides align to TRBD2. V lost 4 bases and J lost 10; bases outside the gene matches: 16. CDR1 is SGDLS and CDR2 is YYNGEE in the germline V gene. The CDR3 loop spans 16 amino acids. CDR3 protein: CASSTPGRGRREEQFF. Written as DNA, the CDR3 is TGTGCCAGCAGCACCCCCGGGAGGGGCCGGCGAGAGGAGCAGTTCTTC.

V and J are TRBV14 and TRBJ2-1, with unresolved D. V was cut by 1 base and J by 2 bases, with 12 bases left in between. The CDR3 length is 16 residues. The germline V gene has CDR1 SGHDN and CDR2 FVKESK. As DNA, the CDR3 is TGTGCCAGCAGCCAAGGATCGGGTTTCGCCTACAATGAGCAGTTCTTC. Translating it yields CASSQGSGFAYNEQFF.

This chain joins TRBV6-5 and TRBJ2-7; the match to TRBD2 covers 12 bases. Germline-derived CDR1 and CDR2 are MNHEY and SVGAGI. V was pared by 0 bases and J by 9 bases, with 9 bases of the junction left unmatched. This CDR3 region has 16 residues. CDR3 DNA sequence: TGTGCCAGCAGTTACTCCAGGGCTAGCGGGGGGGCAGTGCAGTACTTC. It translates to CASSYSRASGGAVQYF.

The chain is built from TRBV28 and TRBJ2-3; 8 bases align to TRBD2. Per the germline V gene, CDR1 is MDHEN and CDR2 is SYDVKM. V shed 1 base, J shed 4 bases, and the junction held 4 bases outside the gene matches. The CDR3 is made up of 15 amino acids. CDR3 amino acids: CASSLFAGGADTQYF. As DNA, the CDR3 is TGTGCCAGCAGTTTATTCGCGGGGGGTGCAGATACGCAGTATTTT.

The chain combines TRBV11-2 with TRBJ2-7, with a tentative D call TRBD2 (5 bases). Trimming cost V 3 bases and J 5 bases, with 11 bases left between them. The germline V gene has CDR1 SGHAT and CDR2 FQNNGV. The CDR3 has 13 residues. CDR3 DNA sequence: TGTGCCAGCAGCTTGCCCGGGGTGAACGAGCAGTACTTC. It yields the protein CASSLPGVNEQYF.

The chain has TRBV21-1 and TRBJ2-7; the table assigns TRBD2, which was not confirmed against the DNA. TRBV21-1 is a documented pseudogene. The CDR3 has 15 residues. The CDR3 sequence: CASSKGVSRGYEQYF. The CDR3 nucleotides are TGTGCCAGCAGCAAAGGAGTGTCTCGGGGCTACGAGCAGTACTTC.

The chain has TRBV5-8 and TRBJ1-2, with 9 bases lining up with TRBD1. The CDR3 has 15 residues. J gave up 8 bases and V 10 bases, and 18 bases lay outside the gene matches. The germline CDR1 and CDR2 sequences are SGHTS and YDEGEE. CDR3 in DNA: TGTGCCCCCATATGGGGACAGGGAAAGCCCTACGGCTACACCTTC. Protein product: CAPIWGQGKPYGYTF.

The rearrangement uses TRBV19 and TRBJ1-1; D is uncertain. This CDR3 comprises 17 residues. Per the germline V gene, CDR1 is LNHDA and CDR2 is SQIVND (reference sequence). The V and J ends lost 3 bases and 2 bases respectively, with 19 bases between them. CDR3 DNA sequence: TGTGCCAGTAGTATCCTCCTAAACCCCACCCATAACACTGAAGCTTTCTTT. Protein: CASSILLNPTHNTEAFF.

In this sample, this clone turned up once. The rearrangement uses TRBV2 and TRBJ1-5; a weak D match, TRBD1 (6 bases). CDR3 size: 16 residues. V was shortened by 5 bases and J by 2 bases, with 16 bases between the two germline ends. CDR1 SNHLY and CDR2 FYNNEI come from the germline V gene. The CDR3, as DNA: TGTGCCAGCAGTTACAGGGAAATGACGGGCAATCAGCCCCAGCATTTT. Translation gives CASSYREMTGNQPQHF.

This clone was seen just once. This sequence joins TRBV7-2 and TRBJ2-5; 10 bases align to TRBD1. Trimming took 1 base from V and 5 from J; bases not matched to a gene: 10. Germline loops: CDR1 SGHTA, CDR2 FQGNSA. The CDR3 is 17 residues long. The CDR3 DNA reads TGTGCCAGCAGCTTAGGCACCTGGACAGGGGGAGGGGAGACCCAGTACTTC. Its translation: CASSLGTWTGGGETQYF.